This TCR beta chain was captured by sequencing in a study of cytomegalovirus exposure and HLA in healthy donors. A remark on this clone: Its antigen is unknown. Other nucleotide sequences in the sample specify the same CDR3.

Regarding the study as a whole: In a later analysis, TCR beta V- and J-gene trimming showed a link to a missense DCLRE1C variant. Reported performance of the classifier showed diagnosis of cytomegalovirus status with high specificity and sensitivity.

Researchers ran the PCR with 60 Vbeta and 13 Jbeta primers. Assay used: immunoSEQ multiplex PCR; TCRdb lists only in-frame clones, some missing. In the table there are some 90,000 clones, about 80% of which are singletons. The germline V gene encodes CDR1 LNHDA and CDR2 SQIVND (reference sequence). J was trimmed by 4 bases and V by 5 bases; bases with no gene match: 4. The CDR3 is 14 amino acids. Sampled while nominally healthy, donors likely had unrecorded immune exposures. V gene TRBV19 combines with J gene TRBJ2-7, with TRBD1 matching over 11 bases. Material for sequencing was PBMCs. This sequence originates from a man aged 50 or older in good health and CMV-seropositive. The CDR3 protein is CASSAGTGGYEQYF. The CDR3 region has the DNA TGTGCCAGTAGTGCCGGGACAGGGGGTTACGAGCAGTACTTC.